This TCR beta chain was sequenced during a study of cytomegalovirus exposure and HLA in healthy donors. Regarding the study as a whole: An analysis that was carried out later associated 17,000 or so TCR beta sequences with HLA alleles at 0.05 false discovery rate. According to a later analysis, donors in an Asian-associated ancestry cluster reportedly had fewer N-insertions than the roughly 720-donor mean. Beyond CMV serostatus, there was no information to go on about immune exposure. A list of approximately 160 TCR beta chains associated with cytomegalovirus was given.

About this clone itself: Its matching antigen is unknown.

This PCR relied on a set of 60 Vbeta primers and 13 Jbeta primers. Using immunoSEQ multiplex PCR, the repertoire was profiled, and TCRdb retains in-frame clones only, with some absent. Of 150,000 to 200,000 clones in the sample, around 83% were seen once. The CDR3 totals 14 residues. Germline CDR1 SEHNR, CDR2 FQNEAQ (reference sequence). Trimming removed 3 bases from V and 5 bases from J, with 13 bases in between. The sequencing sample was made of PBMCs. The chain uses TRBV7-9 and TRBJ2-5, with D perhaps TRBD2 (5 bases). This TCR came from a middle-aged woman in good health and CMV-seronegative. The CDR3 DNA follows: TGTGCCAGCAGCTTTGGAGGCGTCGGGGAGACCCAGTACTTC. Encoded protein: CASSFGGVGETQYF. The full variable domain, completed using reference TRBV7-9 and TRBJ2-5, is DTGVSQNPRHKITKRGQNVTFRCDPISEHNRLYWYRQTLGQGPEFLTYFQNEAQLEKSRLLSDRFSAERPKGSFSTLEIQRTEQGDSAMYLCASSFGGVGETQYFGPGTRLLVL.